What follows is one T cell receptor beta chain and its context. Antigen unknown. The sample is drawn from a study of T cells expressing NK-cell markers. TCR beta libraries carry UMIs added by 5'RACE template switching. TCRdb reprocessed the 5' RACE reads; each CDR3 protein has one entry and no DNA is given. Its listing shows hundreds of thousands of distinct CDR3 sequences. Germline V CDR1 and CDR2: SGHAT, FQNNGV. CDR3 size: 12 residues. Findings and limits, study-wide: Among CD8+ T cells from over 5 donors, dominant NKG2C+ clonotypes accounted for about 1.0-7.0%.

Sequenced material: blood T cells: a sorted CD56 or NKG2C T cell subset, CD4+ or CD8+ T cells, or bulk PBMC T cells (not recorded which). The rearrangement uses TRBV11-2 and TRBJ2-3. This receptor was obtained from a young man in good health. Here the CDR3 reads CATGLDPDTQYF.